Below, 3 T cell receptor beta chains from the same sample are listed, as sequenced in a study of CD8 T cells in ankylosing spondylitis. Via MiXCR, TCRdb re-called the 5' RACE reads, giving one row per CDR3 protein. The sample lists around 150,000 distinct CDR3 sequences; about a sixth were seen once. The sample consisted of blood, either unsorted or a sorted T cell fraction (not recorded which). These receptors all stem from a male donor with ankylosing spondylitis or in good health (not recorded which).

This chain links TRBV9 with TRBJ2-1; the match to TRBD2 covers 7 bases. Germline lookup yields CDR1 SGDLS and CDR2 YYNGEE. This CDR3 is built from 16 residues. V lost 0 bases, J lost 3 bases, and 6 bases stayed unmatched. The CDR3 loop is CASSVVGGRGYNEQFF. The DNA of the CDR3 is TGTGCCAGCAGCGTAGTAGGAGGGAGGGGCTACAATGAGCAGTTCTTC. Filled out from reference TRBV9 and TRBJ2-1, the complete variable domain reads DSGVTQTPKHLITATGQRVTLRCSPRSGDLSVYWYQQSLDQGLQFLIQYYNGEERAKGNILERFSAQQFPDLHSELNLSSLELGDSALYFCASSVVGGRGYNEQFFGPGTRLTVL.

This clonotype came up many times. CDR3 in amino acids: CASSYKDSYEQYF. In nucleotides, the CDR3 is TGTGCCAGCAGTTATAAGGACAGCTACGAGCAGTACTTC. The V gene is TRBV27, the J gene TRBJ2-7; TRBD1 might be the D (6 bases). The V end was cut by 4 bases, the J end by 3 bases, with 10 bases between. This CDR3 spans 13 amino acids. The germline CDR1 and CDR2 sequences are MNHEY and SMNVEV (reference sequence).

This clonotype turned up a few times. The chain has TRBV3-1 and TRBJ2-7; D gene ambiguous. V was pared by 4 bases and J by 2 bases, with 12 bases between. The CDR3 is 14 residues long. Germline CDR1 is LGHDT and CDR2 is YNNKEL (reference sequence). CDR3 sequence: CASSLGIQAYEQYF. Written as DNA, the CDR3 is TGTGCCAGCAGCCTGGGCATCCAGGCCTACGAGCAGTACTTC.